This T cell receptor beta chain was retrieved from a study of CD8+ T cells in alopecia areata. Comments on this clone: Antigen unknown.

Stated treatment: oral pan-JAK inhibitor, 5-10 mg twice daily. Per germline, CDR1 MNHEY and CDR2 SVGAGI. Germline trimming cut 4 bases from V and 1 base from J; bases unmatched to any gene: 4. This CDR3 has 14 amino acids. Sequencing relied on a cDNA template that was reverse transcribed from extracted RNA. Using immunoSEQ multiplex PCR, the repertoire was profiled, and TCRdb retains in-frame clones only, with some absent. The sample has about 150,000 clones; 54% are singletons. Study conclusions and caveats: With just one nonresponder, it is still uncertain whether baseline CD8+ expansion relates to response. Scalp and blood samples kept many expanded lesional clones throughout tofacitinib.

This chain uses TRBV6-5 with TRBJ2-7; TRBD2 matches at 7 bases. The material was CD8+ T cells sorted from blood, obtained at week 4, from a patient treated with tofacitinib. This receptor was identified in a human donor with alopecia areata. In nucleotides, the CDR3 is TGTGCCAGCAGTTGGAGGGAGGGGTCCTACGAGCAGTACTTC. Protein: CASSWREGSYEQYF.